This TCR beta chain comes out of a study of cytomegalovirus exposure and HLA in healthy donors. This clone showed up just a few times. Its antigen is undetermined. V was pared by 10 bases and J by 5 bases, with 7 bases of the junction left unmatched. The CDR3 loop spans 13 amino acids. The germline V gene has CDR1 ENHRY and CDR2 SYGVKD. Broader study findings: A few chains linked to CMV were shown in vitro to be specific for CMV antigens. Later analysis revealed greater clonal expansion in HLA-associated TCR beta chains than in equally common others. Among CMV-associated TCR beta chains, most appeared HLA-restricted in a later analysis.

13 Jbeta primers and 60 Vbeta primers were used for the PCR. The data were produced by immunoSEQ multiplex PCR, yet TCRdb's version contains in-frame clones alone and is incomplete. The data hold 180,000 or so clones, with about 79% observed a single time. This sequence originates from a man aged 50 to 60 in good health and CMV-seropositive. The rearrangement links TRBV10-3 to TRBJ1-4; the match to TRBD1 covers 7 bases. Sequencing input: PBMCs. CDR3 DNA: TGTGCCAGTCGGGACAGCCCAAATGAAAAACTGTTTTTT. Amino acid sequence: CASRDSPNEKLFF.